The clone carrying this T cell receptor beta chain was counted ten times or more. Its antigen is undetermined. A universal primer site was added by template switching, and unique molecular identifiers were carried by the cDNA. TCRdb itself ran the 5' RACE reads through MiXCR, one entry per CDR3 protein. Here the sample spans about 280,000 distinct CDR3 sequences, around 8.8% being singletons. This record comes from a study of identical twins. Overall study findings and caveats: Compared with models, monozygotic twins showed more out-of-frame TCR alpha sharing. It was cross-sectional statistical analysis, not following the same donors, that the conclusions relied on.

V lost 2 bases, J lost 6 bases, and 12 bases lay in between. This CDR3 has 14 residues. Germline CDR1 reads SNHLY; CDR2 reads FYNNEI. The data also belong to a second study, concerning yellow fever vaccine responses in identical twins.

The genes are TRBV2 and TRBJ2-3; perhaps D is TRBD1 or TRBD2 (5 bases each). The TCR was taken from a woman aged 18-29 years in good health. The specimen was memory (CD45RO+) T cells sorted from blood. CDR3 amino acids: CASSESTGRDTQYF. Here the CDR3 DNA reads TGTGCCAGCAGTGAATCAACGGGGCGGGATACGCAGTATTTT. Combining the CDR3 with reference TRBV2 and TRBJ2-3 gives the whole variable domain EPEVTQTPSHQVTQMGQEVILRCVPISNHLYFYWYRQILGQKVEFLVSFYNNEISEKSEIFDDQFSVERPDGSNFTLKIRSTKLEDSAMYFCASSESTGRDTQYFGPGTRLTVL.